Sequencing of this T cell receptor (beta chain) was carried out in a study of cytomegalovirus exposure and HLA in healthy donors. Findings and limits, study-wide: A later analysis found that most CMV-associated TCR beta chains appeared HLA-restricted. Presence/absence analyses treated sequencing depth as roughly uniform across donors. About 87% or about 30% of the time was how often most TCR beta V segments were productive, according to an earlier analysis. V- and J-gene trimming in TCR beta was tied to a missense DCLRE1C variant by an analysis performed later.

About this clone: Its antigen is currently unknown. This specimen includes other DNA sequences encoding the same CDR3.

PCR amplification relied on 60 Vbeta primers (plus 13 Jbeta primers). Method: immunoSEQ multiplex PCR; TCRdb's copy keeps in-frame clones and lacks some. Here the sample spans about 93,000 clones, 82% being singletons. Per the germline V gene, CDR1 is LNHDA and CDR2 is SQIVND (reference sequence). The CDR3 runs to 15 residues. The V end was cut by 3 bases, the J end by 0 bases, with 9 bases between. This TCR was sampled from a man in his forties or fifties in good health and CMV-seronegative. The specimen was PBMCs. The rearrangement joins TRBV19 to TRBJ1-3; no clear D gene. The DNA for the CDR3 is TGTGCCAGTAGTATTCGCCAGATCTCTGGAAACACCATATATTTT. Amino acid sequence: CASSIRQISGNTIYF.